The next 20 T cell receptor beta chains were all read from a single sample in a study of human T cells and chemical hapten exposure. Time point here: patch test 1, 2 weeks after DPC sensitization. This sample's treatment: therapeutic diphenylcyclopropenone sensitization with weekly scalp DPC. TCRdb fed the RACE reads into MiXCR, producing one record per CDR3 protein. Here the sample spans roughly 200,000 distinct CDR3 sequences, more than 20% being singletons. Sample: whole blood, taken in connection with sensitization to the hapten diphenylcyclopropenone (DPC). The receptors originated from a woman aged 50 to 60 with alopecia areata. Some clones in this sample may be carry-over from other donors' samples.

The gene calls are TRBV20-1 and TRBJ1-4, with 9 bases lining up with TRBD1. The germline V gene encodes CDR1 DFQATT and CDR2 SNEGSKA (reference sequence). The V segment lost 0 bases and the J segment 7 bases; nucleotides outside the gene matches: 3. The CDR3 consists of 14 residues. CDR3 in amino acids: CSARDLQGAEKLFF. CDR3 DNA sequence: TGCAGTGCTAGAGATTTACAGGGGGCTGAAAAACTGTTTTTT.

V and J are TRBV27 and TRBJ1-2, with D possibly being TRBD1 (5 bases). The CDR3 length is 15 residues. Germline V lookup: CDR1 MNHEY, CDR2 SMNVEV (reference sequence). Deletions cut 6 bases from V and 3 bases from J, with 17 bases between. Here the CDR3 DNA reads TGTGCCAGCAGCTCCTCCAGGGAACCCCACTATGGCTACACCTTC. It encodes CASSSSREPHYGYTF.

V is TRBV5-1 and J is TRBJ1-1; D gene ambiguous. The CDR3 extends over 16 amino acids. The V gene's germline CDR1 is SGHRS and CDR2 YFSETQ. V was shortened by 3 bases and J by 1 base, with 16 bases between the two germline ends. The CDR3 region is CASSWTRLGENTEAFF. CDR3 DNA sequence: TGCGCCAGCAGCTGGACCAGGTTAGGAGAGAACACTGAAGCTTTCTTT.

The chain couples TRBV6-4 to TRBJ2-2, with D perhaps assigned TRBD1 or TRBD2 (5 bases each). The germline V and J ends were trimmed by 4 bases and 6 bases, with 12 bases remaining between them. This CDR3 has 14 amino acids. CDR1 is MRHNA, CDR2 SNTAGT, per germline. In DNA, the CDR3 is TGTGCCAGCAGTGTGGGGGTGAAATCCGGGGAGCTGTTTTTT. It codes for CASSVGVKSGELFF.

This clonotype has ten or more counts. The chain couples TRBV7-6 to TRBJ2-2; 7 positions match TRBD1. Germline trimming cut 1 base from V and 4 bases from J; bases unmatched to any gene: 3. The CDR3 has 15 residues. Germline V CDR1 and CDR2: SGHVS, FNYEAQ. CDR3 nucleotide sequence: TGTGCCAGCAGCTTAGAGGGGGCCAGCACCGGGGAGCTGTTTTTT. Translation gives CASSLEGASTGELFF. Full variable domain (missing parts from reference TRBV7-6 and TRBJ2-2): GAGVSQSPRYKVTKRGQDVALRCDPISGHVSLYWYRQALGQGPEFLTYFNYEAQQDKSGLPNDRFSAERPEGSISTLTIQRTEQRDSAMYRCASSLEGASTGELFFGEGSRLTVL.

The chain couples TRBV10-2 to TRBJ2-7, with no clear D. This CDR3 comprises 13 residues. From germline, CDR1 is WSHSY and CDR2 SAAADI. V was shortened by 2 bases and J by 4 bases, with 9 bases between the two germline ends. CDR3 region: CASSETVRYEQYF. The CDR3 DNA follows: TGCGCCAGCAGTGAGACAGTACGTTACGAGCAGTACTTC.

This chain links TRBV7-6 with TRBJ2-7; the D is unclear. The ends were cut back, 6 bases at V and 1 base at J, with 10 bases in the middle. The CDR3 length is 13 residues. Germline V gene lookup returns CDR1 SGHVS and CDR2 FNYEAQ. The CDR3 sequence is CASSAAPSYEQYF. The CDR3 region has the DNA TGTGCCAGCAGTGCAGCTCCTTCCTACGAGCAGTACTTC.

The chain is built from TRBV29-1 and TRBJ2-5, with D perhaps matching TRBD1 or TRBD2 (7 bases each). The CDR3 is made up of 14 amino acids. Trimming cost V 6 bases and J 4 bases, with 18 bases left between them. Germline CDR1 and CDR2: SQVTM and ANQGSEA. The CDR3 nucleotides read TGCAGCGTCCGGAGGGGCAGGGGGGGAGAGACCCAGTACTTC. It is translated as CSVRRGRGGETQYF.

J is TRBJ2-7 and V is TRBV27; 8 nucleotides agree with TRBD1. Trimming took 4 bases from V and 2 from J; bases not matched to a gene: 4. The CDR3 runs to 14 residues. CDR1 is MNHEY and CDR2 is SMNVEV in the germline V gene (reference sequence). As DNA, the CDR3 is TGTGCCAGCAGTTCGGGACAGGTCACCTACGAGCAGTACTTC. It translates to CASSSGQVTYEQYF.

The chain recombines TRBV11-1 with TRBJ2-5; possible D gene TRBD2, 5 bases. The germline V gene encodes CDR1 SGHAT and CDR2 FQDESV (reference sequence). The CDR3 loop spans 13 amino acids. The ends were cut back, 5 bases at V and 2 bases at J, with 9 bases in the middle. The CDR3 nucleotides are TGTGCCAGCAGCGAGGACTTTCAAGAGACCCAGTACTTC. Encoded protein: CASSEDFQETQYF.

The rearrangement joins TRBV5-1 to TRBJ1-1, with a weak D call TRBD1 (5 bases). Trimming took 5 bases from V and 5 from J, leaving 13 bases between them. Germline V gene data show CDR1 as SGHRS and CDR2 as YFSETQ. There are 13 residues in the CDR3. CDR3: CASRIKGQTEAFF. CDR3 coding DNA: TGCGCCAGCAGGATAAAGGGGCAAACTGAAGCTTTCTTT.

The chain links TRBV20-1 to TRBJ2-7, with 8 positions matching TRBD2. J lost 7 bases, V lost 5 bases, and 16 bases had no gene match. The CDR3 loop spans 15 amino acids. Germline V gene lookup returns CDR1 DFQATT and CDR2 SNEGSKA (reference sequence). In nucleotides, the CDR3 is TGCAGTGCTGGTACTAGCGGAGCCATGCCGGGGGAGCAGTACTTC. Translation gives CSAGTSGAMPGEQYF.

This chain joins TRBV2 and TRBJ2-7, with TRBD2 matching 7 bases. Germline V gives CDR1 SNHLY, CDR2 FYNNEI. The CDR3 extends over 16 amino acids. Unmatched junction bases numbered 9, after V lost 4 bases and J lost 0 bases. The CDR3 loop is CASSAVRASGSYEQYF. The CDR3 DNA sequence: TGTGCCAGCAGTGCGGTTAGGGCTAGCGGCTCCTACGAGCAGTACTTC.

The V gene is TRBV29-1, the J gene TRBJ2-3; D is perhaps TRBD1 (5 bases). The germline V gene encodes CDR1 SQVTM and CDR2 ANQGSEA. V lost 5 bases and J 5 bases, leaving 8 bases between the germline ends. This CDR3 spans 11 amino acids. CDR3 region: CSVLQGDTQYF. CDR3 sequence (DNA): TGCAGCGTTCTTCAGGGAGATACGCAGTATTTT.

The chain carries TRBV10-3 and TRBJ1-6; 7 bases line up with TRBD1. Trimming removed 4 bases from V and 7 bases from J; junction bases left unmatched: 4. CDR1 and CDR2 from the germline V gene are ENHRY and SYGVKD. The CDR3 length is 14 residues. CDR3 region: CAISVRTGNSPLHF. Here the CDR3 DNA reads TGTGCCATCAGTGTGAGGACAGGCAATTCACCCCTCCACTTT.

The V gene is TRBV25-1, the J gene TRBJ1-2; TRBD1 matches at 10 bases. The CDR3 loop spans 18 amino acids. Germline V gene sequence: CDR1 MGHDK, CDR2 SYGVNS. V was pared by 2 bases and J by 5 bases, with 14 bases of the junction left unmatched. CDR3 loop: CASSEPGTGDHDGYGYTF. CDR3 DNA sequence: TGTGCCAGCAGTGAACCCGGGACAGGGGATCATGACGGTTATGGCTACACCTTC.

This clonotype was observed a handful of times. CDR3: CASSSWTGGEQYF. CDR3 DNA: TGTGCCAGCAGCTCCTGGACAGGAGGCGAGCAGTACTTC. The rearrangement uses TRBV11-2 and TRBJ2-7, with TRBD1 identical over 7 bases. Germline CDR1 SGHAT, CDR2 FQNNGV. The CDR3 extends over 13 amino acids. With 4 bases clipped from V and 6 bases from J, the junction kept 6 bases outside the gene matches.

The chain has TRBV5-1 and TRBJ2-2; the match to TRBD1 covers 7 bases. Trimming at V came to 5 bases and at J to 1 base, leaving 8 bases not matched to a gene. CDR3 length: 16 residues. CDR1 and CDR2 (germline): SGHRS, YFSETQ. CDR3 sequence (DNA): TGCGCCAGCAGGTGGGACAGCGGATTGAACACCGGGGAGCTGTTTTTT. Protein sequence: CASRWDSGLNTGELFF.

This clonotype was observed a handful of times. V usage is TRBV9 and J usage is TRBJ2-2; D ambiguous. In germline, CDR1 is SGDLS, CDR2 YYNGEE. Trimming removed 1 base from V and 2 bases from J, with 12 bases in between. The CDR3 totals 16 residues. CDR3 residues: CASSVQPRPNTGELFF. The DNA of the CDR3 is TGTGCCAGCAGCGTACAGCCCCGACCTAACACCGGGGAGCTGTTTTTT.

The table lists this clonotype with many counts. The genes are TRBV20-1 and TRBJ2-1, with a possible D match to TRBD2 (5 bases). The CDR3 runs to 12 residues. Per the germline V gene, CDR1 is DFQATT and CDR2 is SNEGSKA (reference sequence). V gave up 6 bases and J gave up 3 bases, with 9 bases separating them. The DNA for the CDR3 is TGCAGTGCACCAGGACTCTACAATGAGCAGTTCTTC. Its translation: CSAPGLYNEQFF.